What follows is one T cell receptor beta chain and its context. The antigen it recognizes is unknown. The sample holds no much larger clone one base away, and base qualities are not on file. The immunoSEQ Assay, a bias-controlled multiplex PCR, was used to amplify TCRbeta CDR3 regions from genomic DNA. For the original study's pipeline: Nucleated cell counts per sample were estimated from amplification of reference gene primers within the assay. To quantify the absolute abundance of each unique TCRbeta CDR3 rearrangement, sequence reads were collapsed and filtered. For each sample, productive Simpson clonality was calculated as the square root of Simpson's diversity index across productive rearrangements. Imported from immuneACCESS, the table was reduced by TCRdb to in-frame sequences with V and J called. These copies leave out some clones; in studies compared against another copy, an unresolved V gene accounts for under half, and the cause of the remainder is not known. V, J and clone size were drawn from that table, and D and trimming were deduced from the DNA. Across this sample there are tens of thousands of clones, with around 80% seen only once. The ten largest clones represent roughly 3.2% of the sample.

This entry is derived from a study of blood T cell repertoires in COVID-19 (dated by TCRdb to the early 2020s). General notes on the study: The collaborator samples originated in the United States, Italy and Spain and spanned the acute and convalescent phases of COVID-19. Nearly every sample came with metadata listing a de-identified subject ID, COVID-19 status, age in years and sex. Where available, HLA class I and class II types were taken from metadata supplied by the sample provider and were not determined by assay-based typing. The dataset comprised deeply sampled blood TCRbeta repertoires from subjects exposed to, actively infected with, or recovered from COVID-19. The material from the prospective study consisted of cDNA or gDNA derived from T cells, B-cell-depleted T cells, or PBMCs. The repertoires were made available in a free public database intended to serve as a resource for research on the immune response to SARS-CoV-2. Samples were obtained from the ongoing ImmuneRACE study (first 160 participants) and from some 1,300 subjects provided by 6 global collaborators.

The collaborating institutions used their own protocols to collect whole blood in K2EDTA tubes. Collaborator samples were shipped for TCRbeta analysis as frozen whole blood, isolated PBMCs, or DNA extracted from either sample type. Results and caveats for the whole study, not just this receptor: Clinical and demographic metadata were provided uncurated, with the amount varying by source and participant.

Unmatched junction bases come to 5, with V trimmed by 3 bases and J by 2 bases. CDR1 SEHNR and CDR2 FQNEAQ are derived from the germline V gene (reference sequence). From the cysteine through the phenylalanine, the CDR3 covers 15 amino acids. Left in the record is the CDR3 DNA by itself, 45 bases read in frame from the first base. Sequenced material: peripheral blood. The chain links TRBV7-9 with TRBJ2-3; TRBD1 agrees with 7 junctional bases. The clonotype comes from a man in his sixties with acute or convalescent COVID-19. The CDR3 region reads CASSLGRGYTDTQYF. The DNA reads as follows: TGTGCCAGCAGCTTGGGCAGGGGGTACACAGATACGCAGTATTTT.